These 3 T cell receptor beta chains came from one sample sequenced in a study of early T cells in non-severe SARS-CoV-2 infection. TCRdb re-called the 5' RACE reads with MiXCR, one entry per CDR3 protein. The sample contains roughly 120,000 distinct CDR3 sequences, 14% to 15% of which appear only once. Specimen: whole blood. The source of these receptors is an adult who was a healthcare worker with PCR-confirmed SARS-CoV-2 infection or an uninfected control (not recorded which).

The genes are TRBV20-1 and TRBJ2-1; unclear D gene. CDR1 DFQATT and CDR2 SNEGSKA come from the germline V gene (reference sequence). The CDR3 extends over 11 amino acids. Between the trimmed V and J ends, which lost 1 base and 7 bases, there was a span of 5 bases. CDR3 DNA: TGCAGTGCTAGAGTTAGGAATGAGCAGTTCTTC. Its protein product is CSARVRNEQFF.

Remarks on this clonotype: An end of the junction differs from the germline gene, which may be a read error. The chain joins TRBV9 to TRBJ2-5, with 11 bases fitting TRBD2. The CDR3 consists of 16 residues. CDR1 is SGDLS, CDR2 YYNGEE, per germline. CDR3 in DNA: TGTGCCAGCAGCGTAAGGCCTAGCGGGGGGAAAGAGACCCAGAACTTC. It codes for CASSVRPSGGKETQNF. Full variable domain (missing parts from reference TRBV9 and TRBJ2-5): DSGVTQTPKHLITATGQRVTLRCSPRSGDLSVYWYQQSLDQGLQFLIQYYNGEERAKGNILERFSAQQFPDLHSELNLSSLELGDSALYFCASSVRPSGGKETQNFGPGTRLLVL.

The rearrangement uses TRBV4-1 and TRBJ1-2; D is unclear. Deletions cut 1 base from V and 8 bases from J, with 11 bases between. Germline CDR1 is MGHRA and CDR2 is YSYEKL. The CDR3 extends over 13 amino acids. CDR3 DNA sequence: TGCGCCAGCAGCCAAGTGGCGGGCTTGGGCTACACCTTC. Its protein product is CASSQVAGLGYTF.